The 5 T cell receptor beta chains in this list originate from one sample, sequenced in a study of T cells in Graves' hyperthyroidism and ophthalmopathy. Amplification of TCR beta CDR3 regions was performed using RNA transcripts as template. During a first-round RT-PCR of the TCR CDR3, the HTBI primer set was used. TCRdb passed the multiplex PCR reads through MiXCR, listing each CDR3 protein once. The sample records around 300,000 distinct CDR3 sequences, approximately 20% being singletons. The sequenced sample consisted of blood. Receptor source: a man younger than 45 with Graves' ophthalmopathy.

This clonotype was seen at least ten times. In DNA form, the CDR3 reads TGCAGTGCTAGGTCCAGCTGGGAGGGTGAAGCTTTCTTT. As protein: CSARSSWEGEAFF. The J gene is TRBJ1-1, the V gene TRBV20-1; D is unclear. There are 13 residues in the CDR3. The germline CDR1 and CDR2 sequences are DFQATT and SNEGSKA (reference sequence). V lost 3 bases and J 7 bases, leaving 15 bases between the germline ends.

This clonotype was counted at least ten times. The rearrangement links TRBV11-2 to TRBJ2-7, with a tentative D call TRBD2 (5 bases). Germline V gives CDR1 SGHAT, CDR2 FQNNGV. Trimming removed 4 bases at V and 6 bases at J, with 13 bases between. The CDR3 spans 13 residues. The CDR3 DNA reads TGTGCCAGCAGCTCTGGACTTCTGGGCGAGCAGTACTTC. Protein: CASSSGLLGEQYF. Full variable domain (missing parts from reference TRBV11-2 and TRBJ2-7): EAGVAQSPRYKIIEKRQSVAFWCNPISGHATLYWYQQILGQGPKLLIQFQNNGVVDDSQLPKDRFSAERLKGVDSTLKIQPAKLEDSAVYLCASSSGLLGEQYFGPGTRLTVT.

This clonotype was seen repeatedly, ten times or more. The V call is TRBV12-3 or TRBV12-4, the J call TRBJ1-2; 12 bases are shared with TRBD1. Losses at the gene ends were 10 bases for V and 7 bases for J; bases not matched to a gene: 13. The CDR3 sequence is 15 residues long. CDR3: CATQTWGTGGFGYTF. CDR3 DNA sequence: TGTGCCACACAAACCTGGGGGACAGGGGGCTTTGGCTACACCTTC.

In this sample, this clonotype turned up many times. The chain employs TRBV2 and TRBJ1-5; TRBD1 is a possible D gene (5 bases). Germline V lookup: CDR1 SNHLY, CDR2 FYNNEI. CDR3 size: 14 residues. The V end was cut by 8 bases, the J end by 0 bases, with 11 bases between. DNA of the CDR3: TGTGCCAGCGGAGGGACGGATAGCAATCAGCCCCAGCATTTT. As protein: CASGGTDSNQPQHF. Using reference TRBV2 and TRBJ1-5 for the parts outside the CDR3, the full variable domain is EPEVTQTPSHQVTQMGQEVILRCVPISNHLYFYWYRQILGQKVEFLVSFYNNEISEKSEIFDDQFSVERPDGSNFTLKIRSTKLEDSAMYFCASGGTDSNQPQHFGDGTRLSIL.

Points on this clonotype: A read error may explain this, as a much larger clone is one base away. The V gene is TRBV28, the J gene TRBJ1-5, with D tentatively TRBD1 (6 bases). Germline V gene data show CDR1 as MDHEN and CDR2 as SYDVKM. This CDR3 is 14 amino acids long. The CDR3 here is CASSFVSSGQPRHF. The DNA of the CDR3 is TGTGCCAGCAGTTTCGTCTCCTCAGGACAGCCCCGGCATTTT. The full variable domain, completed using reference TRBV28 and TRBJ1-5, is DVKVTQSSRYLVKRTGEKVFLECVQDMDHENMFWYRQDPGLGLRLIYFSYDVKMKEKGDIPEGYSVSREKKERFSLILESASTNQTSMYLCASSFVSSGQPRHFGDGTRLSIL.